Listed here are 30 T cell receptor beta chains from one sample, sequenced in a study of blood T cell repertoires in COVID-19 (dated by TCRdb to 2018 to 2020). The library was made by the immunoSEQ multiplex PCR assay. The clones in this table, taken by TCRdb from immuneACCESS, are in-frame only. Not every clone is retained; where verified, under half of the shortfall comes from an unresolved V gene, and the cause of the rest is unknown. The sample table lists around 180,000 clones, 70% to 90% of them with a count of one. The ten most abundant clones make up 6.9% of the sample. The sequenced sample was peripheral blood. These receptors originate from a man older than 75 with COVID-19, enrolled during active disease.

This sequence joins TRBV7-7 and TRBJ2-1; 9 bases map to TRBD1. This CDR3 is 17 amino acids long. J was trimmed by 8 bases and V by 6 bases; bases with no gene match: 17. The germline gives CDR1 SSHAT, CDR2 FNYEAQ (reference sequence). CDR3 region: CASSPRPGQGSGDEQFF. In DNA, the CDR3 is TGTGCCAGCAGTCCCCGCCCGGGACAGGGATCAGGGGATGAGCAGTTCTTC. Full variable domain (rest looked up from reference TRBV7-7 and TRBJ2-1): GAGVSQSPRYKVTKRGQDVTLRCDPISSHATLYWYQQALGQGPEFLTYFNYEAQPDKSGLPSDRFSAERPEGSISTLTIQRTEQRDSAMYRCASSPRPGQGSGDEQFFGPGTRLTVL.

Comment on this clone: Other DNA sequences in the same sample also yield this CDR3. The rearrangement uses TRBV7-7 and TRBJ1-1, with D possibly TRBD1 on 5 matching bases. The CDR3 has 13 residues. The V gene's germline CDR1 is SSHAT and CDR2 FNYEAQ (reference sequence). V lost 5 bases and J 0 bases, leaving 7 bases between the germline ends. CDR3 DNA: TGTGCCAGCAGCCTGACAGTGAACACTGAAGCTTTCTTT. This codes for CASSLTVNTEAFF.

The rearrangement joins TRBV5-1 to TRBJ2-1; 9 nucleotides align to TRBD2. The length of the CDR3 is 15 residues. Germline loops: CDR1 SGHRS, CDR2 YFSETQ. V was clipped by 2 bases and J by 6 bases; unmatched bases: 6. CDR3 protein: CASSFGTSRANEQFF. CDR3 bases: TGCGCCAGCAGCTTCGGGACTAGCAGGGCCAATGAGCAGTTCTTC.

The chain couples TRBV24-1 to TRBJ1-2; possible D gene TRBD1, 5 bases. V lost 4 bases and J 3 bases, leaving 11 bases between the germline ends. The CDR3 loop spans 14 amino acids. The germline CDR1 and CDR2 sequences are KGHDR and SFDVKD. CDR3 sequence: CATSDRRGDYGYTF. CDR3 nucleotide sequence: TGTGCCACCAGTGACCGCCGGGGGGACTATGGCTACACCTTC.

CDR3 coding DNA: TGTGCCAGCAGTTCCTCCAGGACAGGGGACTTCTATGGCTACACCTTC. Protein: CASSSSRTGDFYGYTF. V usage is TRBV6-5 and J usage is TRBJ1-2; 9 positions match TRBD1. Germline CDR1 reads MNHEY; CDR2 reads SVGAGI. After removal of 4 bases from V and 4 bases from J, the junction contained 10 bases not matched to a gene. The CDR3 runs to 16 residues.

The J gene is TRBJ1-4, the V gene TRBV19, with D possibly being TRBD1 (5 bases). CDR1 is LNHDA and CDR2 is SQIVND in the germline V gene (reference sequence). V was shortened by 6 bases and J by 2 bases, with 22 bases between the two germline ends. The CDR3 runs to 18 residues. The CDR3 nucleotides read TGTGCCAGTAGCCCCAGTAGGGCCCAGGGCCCTACTAATGAAAAACTGTTTTTT. Protein sequence: CASSPSRAQGPTNEKLFF.

This clone was picked up a small number of times. The chain has TRBV19 and TRBJ1-1; TRBD1 aligns across 7 bases. Germline assignment: CDR1 LNHDA and CDR2 SQIVND (reference sequence). The CDR3 loop spans 15 amino acids. V gave up 5 bases and J gave up 1 base; unmatched junction bases: 7. This CDR3 reads CASSLRGQSNTEAFF. The CDR3 DNA reads as TGTGCCAGTAGTCTCCGGGGACAGTCGAACACTGAAGCTTTCTTT. Looking up the rest from reference TRBV19 and TRBJ1-1 gives the full variable domain: DGGITQSPKYLFRKEGQNVTLSCEQNLNHDAMYWYRQDPGQGLRLIYYSQIVNDFQKGDIAEGYSVSREKKESFPLTVTSAQKNPTAFYLCASSLRGQSNTEAFFGQGTRLTVV.

This sequence joins TRBV18 and TRBJ2-5; TRBD1 matches 9 bases. Germline trimming cut 4 bases from V and 6 bases from J; bases unmatched to any gene: 3. Germline lookup yields CDR1 KGHSH and CDR2 LQKENI. This CDR3 is 13 amino acids long. The CDR3 loop is CASSLDRGKTQYF. CDR3 DNA: TGTGCCAGCTCACTGGACAGGGGAAAGACCCAGTACTTC.

V gene TRBV7-9 combines with J gene TRBJ1-3; D not certain. This CDR3 has 17 amino acids. Germline loops: CDR1 SEHNR, CDR2 FQNEAQ (reference sequence). V was trimmed by 2 bases and J by 2 bases, leaving 16 bases between them. CDR3 in amino acids: CASSLMGSLFAGNTIYF. CDR3 nucleotide sequence: TGTGCCAGCAGCTTAATGGGGAGTTTGTTCGCTGGAAACACCATATATTTT. Variable domain in full (rest from reference TRBV7-9 and TRBJ1-3): DTGVSQNPRHKITKRGQNVTFRCDPISEHNRLYWYRQTLGQGPEFLTYFQNEAQLEKSRLLSDRFSAERPKGSFSTLEIQRTEQGDSAMYLCASSLMGSLFAGNTIYFGEGSWLTVV.

The gene calls are TRBV5-1 and TRBJ2-7; D is perhaps TRBD2 (5 bases). The germline gives CDR1 SGHRS, CDR2 YFSETQ. The V end was cut by 7 bases, the J end by 5 bases, with 22 bases between. The CDR3 covers 15 residues. As DNA, the CDR3 is TGCGCCAGCCGCCCGAGGTCCCTTGTCGGGGACGAGCAGTACTTC. This codes for CASRPRSLVGDEQYF.

The rearrangement joins TRBV5-5 to TRBJ1-4; 9 bases are a match to TRBD1. V lost 4 bases, J lost 6 bases, and 7 bases stayed unmatched. The CDR3 spans 15 residues. In germline, CDR1 is SGHKS, CDR2 YYEKEE (reference sequence). The CDR3 nucleotides read TGTGCCAGCAGCATGTTGGGACAGGGTTATGAAAAACTGTTTTTT. Encoded protein: CASSMLGQGYEKLFF.

This chain joins TRBV7-2 and TRBJ1-1; no clear D gene. Trimming cost V 6 bases and J 0 bases, with 11 bases left between them. There are 14 residues in the CDR3. The germline CDR1 and CDR2 sequences are SGHTA and FQGNSA. CDR3 protein: CASRRQPMNTEAFF. As DNA, the CDR3 is TGTGCCAGCAGACGACAACCTATGAACACTGAAGCTTTCTTT.

This clone was seen just once. CDR3 amino acids: CASSELQITDTQYF. For the CDR3, the DNA is TGTGCCAGCAGTGAATTGCAGATCACAGATACGCAGTATTTT. This chain joins TRBV6-1 and TRBJ2-3; D ambiguous. CDR3 length: 14 residues. V was clipped by 2 bases and J by 2 bases, with 8 bases between them. Germline V gives CDR1 MNHNS, CDR2 SASEGT.

Regarding this clone: Other nucleotide sequences in the sample specify the same CDR3. The V call is TRBV5-1, the J call TRBJ1-3; D may be TRBD1 (5 bases). Germline V lookup: CDR1 SGHRS, CDR2 YFSETQ. The ends were cut back, 0 bases at V and 0 bases at J, with 10 bases in the middle. The CDR3 is 16 amino acids. The CDR3 DNA is TGCGCCAGCAGCTTGGCCGGCGGGGGCTCTGGAAACACCATATATTTT. This gives the protein CASSLAGGGSGNTIYF. The variable domain in full, with the rest retrieved from reference TRBV5-1 and TRBJ1-3, is KAGVTQTPRYLIKTRGQQVTLSCSPISGHRSVSWYQQTPGQGLQFLFEYFSETQRNKGNFPGRFSGRQFSNSRSEMNVSTLELGDSALYLCASSLAGGGSGNTIYFGEGSWLTVV.

CDR3 sequence: CASSHPTGGGNTIYF. CDR3 bases: TGCGCCAGCAGCCACCCCACAGGGGGAGGAAACACCATATATTTT. The chain carries TRBV4-1 and TRBJ1-3; 8 bases line up with TRBD1. V was clipped by 3 bases and J by 4 bases; unmatched bases: 5. Looked up from germline, CDR1 is MGHRA and CDR2 is YSYEKL. This CDR3 spans 15 amino acids.

This chain links TRBV18 with TRBJ1-5; 7 nucleotides line up with TRBD1. J gave up 7 bases and V 4 bases, and 4 bases lay outside the gene matches. The germline V gene encodes CDR1 KGHSH and CDR2 LQKENI. This CDR3 comprises 13 residues. This CDR3 is CASSRQGGQPQHF. CDR3 bases: TGTGCCAGCTCACGACAGGGTGGCCAGCCCCAGCATTTT.

This rearrangement joins TRBV24-1 to TRBJ2-1, with 8 bases lining up with TRBD2. The V gene's germline CDR1 is KGHDR and CDR2 SFDVKD. Losses at the gene ends were 3 bases for V and 3 bases for J; bases not matched to a gene: 9. The CDR3 runs to 17 residues. CDR3 region: CATSDHPRGAVYNEQFF. The CDR3, as DNA: TGTGCCACCAGTGATCATCCGCGGGGGGCGGTCTACAATGAGCAGTTCTTC.

This chain links TRBV11-3 with TRBJ2-7, with 8 bases identical to TRBD1. Unmatched junction bases numbered 10, after V lost 5 bases and J lost 1 base. This CDR3 comprises 16 residues. The germline V gene encodes CDR1 SGHNT and CDR2 YENEEA. The CDR3, as DNA: TGTGCCAGCAGCCGGACAGGGCACACCCTATCCTACGAGCAGTACTTC. Protein sequence: CASSRTGHTLSYEQYF.

The chain couples TRBV2 to TRBJ1-6, with 7 positions matching TRBD1. The CDR3 runs 14 residues. With 6 bases clipped from V and 9 bases from J, the junction kept 8 bases outside the gene matches. Germline V CDR1 and CDR2: SNHLY, FYNNEI. The CDR3 DNA is TGTGCCAGCAGCGTGACAGGGATAGGTTCACCCCTCCACTTT. It is translated as CASSVTGIGSPLHF.

This clone occurred once. The rearrangement joins TRBV6-1 to TRBJ2-7; D is perhaps TRBD1 (7 bases). V was clipped by 1 base and J by 11 bases, with 12 bases between them. Per germline, CDR1 MNHNS and CDR2 SASEGT. The CDR3 spans 12 residues. CDR3 in DNA: TGTGCCAGCAGTGAAGGGAGGGGGCCCGAGTACTTC. This encodes CASSEGRGPEYF.

V is TRBV18 and J is TRBJ2-2; TRBD1 agrees at 7 bases. The V gene end was trimmed by 4 bases and the J gene end by 1 base; junction bases not matched to a gene: 0. Germline V gene sequence: CDR1 KGHSH, CDR2 LQKENI. CDR3 length: 14 residues. The CDR3 DNA reads TGTGCCAGCTCACGACAGGGGAACACCGGGGAGCTGTTTTTT. Its translation is CASSRQGNTGELFF.

J is TRBJ1-2 and V is TRBV7-3, with 12 nucleotides matching TRBD1. The CDR3 totals 14 residues. Per germline, CDR1 SGHTA and CDR2 FQGTGA. The V segment lost 10 bases and the J segment 8 bases; nucleotides outside the gene matches: 11. The DNA of the CDR3 is TGTGCCATACTCGGGACAGGGGGCCCGGGAGGCTACACCTTC. This encodes CAILGTGGPGGYTF.

The J gene is TRBJ2-2, the V gene TRBV14; tentative D call: TRBD1 (6 bases). CDR3 length: 15 residues. The germline gives CDR1 SGHDN, CDR2 FVKESK. Trimming took off 4 bases at V and 6 bases at J, with 15 bases between the two ends. CDR3 nucleotide sequence: TGTGCCAGCAGCCCCAATTTAGCAGGGGCCGGGGAGCTGTTTTTT. Translation gives CASSPNLAGAGELFF.

The chain has TRBV4-1 and TRBJ1-4; possibly TRBD1 for D (5 bases). The CDR3 is 15 residues long. The V end was cut by 3 bases, the J end by 0 bases, with 8 bases between. Germline loops: CDR1 MGHRA, CDR2 YSYEKL. DNA of the CDR3: TGCGCCAGCAGCCACCGACAGTCAACTAATGAAAAACTGTTTTTT. It codes for CASSHRQSTNEKLFF.

This rearrangement joins TRBV7-2 to TRBJ1-1; TRBD1 is a possible D gene (5 bases). V lost 2 bases, J lost 1 base, and 8 bases lay in between. The germline V gene encodes CDR1 SGHTA and CDR2 FQGNSA. The CDR3 covers 14 residues. The CDR3 DNA reads as TGTGCCAGCAGCTTAAGGAGGGGGAACACTGAAGCTTTCTTT. Its protein is CASSLRRGNTEAFF.

This chain joins TRBV7-2 and TRBJ2-7; TRBD2 matches at 11 bases. Germline V lookup: CDR1 SGHTA, CDR2 FQGNSA. This CDR3 contains 15 residues. J lost 7 bases, V lost 3 bases, and 8 bases had no gene match. CDR3 coding DNA: TGTGCCAGCAGCTTTCCACTAGCGGGGGTAACAGAGCAGTACTTC. The encoded protein is CASSFPLAGVTEQYF.

Turning to this clone: The identical CDR3 is also encoded by other nucleotide sequences in the sample. The chain is built from TRBV7-2 and TRBJ1-5; D is unresolved. Germline V gene lookup returns CDR1 SGHTA and CDR2 FQGNSA. This CDR3 spans 14 amino acids. Deletions cut 5 bases from V and 0 bases from J, with 8 bases between. DNA of the CDR3: TGTGCCAGCAGCCCGGGAGGTAGCAATCAGCCCCAGCATTTT. Encoded protein: CASSPGGSNQPQHF.

Details on this clone: This CDR3 fails to terminate in the conserved phenylalanine or tryptophan, so it likely reflects a read error. The limits of the CDR3 on the DNA are not certain, so only TCRdb's listed CDR3 is given. The chain has TRBV9 and TRBJ1-1. The length of the CDR3 is 10 amino acids, counting both ends. The germline gives CDR1 SGDLS, CDR2 YYNGEE. Here the CDR3 reads CASSVEKRDI.

V is TRBV18 and J is TRBJ1-4, with TRBD1 matching 7 bases. V gave up 5 bases and J gave up 3 bases; unmatched junction bases: 6. Germline loops: CDR1 KGHSH, CDR2 LQKENI. The CDR3 is 15 residues long. CDR3 amino acids: CASSDRQGSNEKLFF. The CDR3 coding sequence is TGTGCCAGCTCAGACAGACAGGGTTCTAATGAAAAACTGTTTTTT.

The rearrangement uses TRBV7-9 and TRBJ1-6, with D tentatively TRBD1 (6 bases). The CDR3 contains 16 residues. Trimming shortened V by 1 base and J by 5 bases, and 12 bases separated the two germline ends. CDR1 is SEHNR, CDR2 FQNEAQ, per germline (reference sequence). The CDR3 region is CASSLGQGLDNSPLHF. CDR3 DNA sequence: TGTGCCAGCAGCTTAGGGCAGGGGCTGGATAATTCACCCCTCCACTTT.